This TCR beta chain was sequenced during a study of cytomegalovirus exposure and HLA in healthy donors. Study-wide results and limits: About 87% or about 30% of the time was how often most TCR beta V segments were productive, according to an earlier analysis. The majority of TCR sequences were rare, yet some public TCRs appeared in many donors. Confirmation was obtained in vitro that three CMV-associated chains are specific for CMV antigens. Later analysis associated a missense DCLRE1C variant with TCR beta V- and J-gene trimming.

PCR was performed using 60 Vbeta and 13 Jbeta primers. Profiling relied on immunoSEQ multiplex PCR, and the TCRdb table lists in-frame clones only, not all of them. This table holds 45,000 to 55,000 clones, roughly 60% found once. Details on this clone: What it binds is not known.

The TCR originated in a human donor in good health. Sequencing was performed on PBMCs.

The CDR3 region is CAWSVGRDIQYF. The CDR3 DNA follows: TGTGCCTGGAGTGTAGGGAGGGACATTCAGTACTTC. The chain has TRBV30 and TRBJ2-4; 7 nucleotides line up with TRBD2. The CDR3 has 12 amino acids. V shed 0 bases and J 8 bases; nucleotides not matched to a gene: 1. Germline CDR1 is GTSNPN and CDR2 is SVGIG (reference sequence).